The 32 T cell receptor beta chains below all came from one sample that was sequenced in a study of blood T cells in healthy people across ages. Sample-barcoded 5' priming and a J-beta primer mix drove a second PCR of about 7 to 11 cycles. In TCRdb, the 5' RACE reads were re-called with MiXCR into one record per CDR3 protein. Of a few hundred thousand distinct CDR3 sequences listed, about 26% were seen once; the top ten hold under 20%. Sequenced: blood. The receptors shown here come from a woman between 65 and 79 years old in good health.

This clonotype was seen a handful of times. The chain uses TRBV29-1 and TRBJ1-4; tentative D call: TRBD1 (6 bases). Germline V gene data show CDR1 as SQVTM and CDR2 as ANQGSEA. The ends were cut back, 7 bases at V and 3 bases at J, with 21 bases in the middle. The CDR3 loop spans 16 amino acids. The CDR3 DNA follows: TGCAGCGCCCGGGGGCTGGAAGCAGGCCCTAATGAAAAACTGTTTTTT. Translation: CSARGLEAGPNEKLFF.

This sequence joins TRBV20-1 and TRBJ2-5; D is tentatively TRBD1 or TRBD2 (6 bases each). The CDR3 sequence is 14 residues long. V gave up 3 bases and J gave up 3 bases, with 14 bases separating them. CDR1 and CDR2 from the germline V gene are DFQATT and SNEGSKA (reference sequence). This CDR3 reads CSASRGAGKETQYF. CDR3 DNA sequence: TGCAGTGCTAGTAGGGGGGCCGGGAAAGAGACCCAGTACTTC.

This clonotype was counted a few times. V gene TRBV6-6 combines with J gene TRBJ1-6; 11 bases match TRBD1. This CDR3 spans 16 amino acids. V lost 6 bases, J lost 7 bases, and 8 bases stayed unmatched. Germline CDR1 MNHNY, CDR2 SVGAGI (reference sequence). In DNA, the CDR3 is TGTGCCAGCAGATATTCGGACAGGGGGCGAAATTCACCCCTCCACTTT. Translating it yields CASRYSDRGRNSPLHF.

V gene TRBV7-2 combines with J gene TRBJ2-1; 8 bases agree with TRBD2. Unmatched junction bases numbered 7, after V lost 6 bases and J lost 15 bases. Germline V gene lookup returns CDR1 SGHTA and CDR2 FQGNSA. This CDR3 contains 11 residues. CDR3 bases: TGTGCCAGCAGTTCCGGGACTAGGTGGTTCTTC. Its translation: CASSSGTRWFF. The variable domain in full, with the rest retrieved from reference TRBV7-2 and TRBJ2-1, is GAGVSQSPSNKVTEKGKDVELRCDPISGHTALYWYRQSLGQGLEFLIYFQGNSAPDKSGLPSDRFSAERTGGSVSTLTIQRTQQEDSAVYLCASSSGTRWFFGPGTRLTVL.

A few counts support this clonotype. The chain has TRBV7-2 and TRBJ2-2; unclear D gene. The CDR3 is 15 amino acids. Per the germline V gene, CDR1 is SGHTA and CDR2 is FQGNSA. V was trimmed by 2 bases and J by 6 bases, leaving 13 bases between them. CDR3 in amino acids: CASSLTSSHPGELFF. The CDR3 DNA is TGTGCCAGCAGCTTAACCAGCTCTCATCCCGGGGAGCTGTTTTTT.

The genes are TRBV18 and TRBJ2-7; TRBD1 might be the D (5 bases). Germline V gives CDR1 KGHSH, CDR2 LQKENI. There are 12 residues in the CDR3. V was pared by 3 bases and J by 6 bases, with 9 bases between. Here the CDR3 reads CASSPARAEQYF. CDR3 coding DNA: TGTGCCAGCTCACCGGCCAGGGCCGAGCAGTACTTC.

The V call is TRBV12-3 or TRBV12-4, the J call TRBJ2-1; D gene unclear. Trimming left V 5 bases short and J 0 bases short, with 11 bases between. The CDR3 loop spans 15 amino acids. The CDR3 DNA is TGTGCCAGCAGTCCCTCTACCAGCTCCTACAATGAGCAGTTCTTC. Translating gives CASSPSTSSYNEQFF.

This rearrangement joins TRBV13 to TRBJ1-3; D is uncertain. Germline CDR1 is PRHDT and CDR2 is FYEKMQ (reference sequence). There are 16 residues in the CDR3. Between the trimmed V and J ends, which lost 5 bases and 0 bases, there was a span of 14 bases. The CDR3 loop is CASSISGVSSGNTIYF. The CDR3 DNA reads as TGTGCCAGCAGCATCTCCGGGGTTAGCTCTGGAAACACCATATATTTT.

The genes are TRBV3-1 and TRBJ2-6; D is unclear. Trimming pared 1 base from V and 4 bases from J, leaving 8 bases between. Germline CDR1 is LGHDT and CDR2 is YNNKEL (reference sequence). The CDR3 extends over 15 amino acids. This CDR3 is CASSQGDPGANVLTF. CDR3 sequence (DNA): TGTGCCAGCAGCCAAGGGGATCCCGGGGCCAACGTCCTGACTTTC. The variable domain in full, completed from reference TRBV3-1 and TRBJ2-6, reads DTAVSQTPKYLVTQMGNDKSIKCEQNLGHDTMYWYKQDSKKFLKIMFSYNNKELIINETVPNRFSPKSPDKAHLNLHINSLELGDSAVYFCASSQGDPGANVLTFGAGSRLTVL.

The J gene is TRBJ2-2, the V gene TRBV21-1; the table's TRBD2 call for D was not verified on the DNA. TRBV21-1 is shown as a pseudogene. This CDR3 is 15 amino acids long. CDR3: CASAQRGGNTGELFF. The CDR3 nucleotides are TGTGCCAGCGCCCAGCGGGGGGGGAACACCGGGGAGCTGTTTTTT.

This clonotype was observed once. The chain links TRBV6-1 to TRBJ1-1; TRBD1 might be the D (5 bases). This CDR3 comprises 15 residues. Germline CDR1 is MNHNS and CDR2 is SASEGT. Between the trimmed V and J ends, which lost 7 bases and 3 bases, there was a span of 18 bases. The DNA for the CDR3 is TGTGCCAGCACCTTACCGTCGGTGGGGGACACTGAAGCTTTCTTT. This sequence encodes CASTLPSVGDTEAFF.

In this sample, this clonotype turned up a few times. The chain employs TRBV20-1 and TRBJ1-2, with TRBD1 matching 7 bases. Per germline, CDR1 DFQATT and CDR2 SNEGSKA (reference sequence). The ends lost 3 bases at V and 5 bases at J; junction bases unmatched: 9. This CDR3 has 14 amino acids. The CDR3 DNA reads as TGCAGTGCTAGGGGAAGACAGGGTTATTATGGCTACACCTTC. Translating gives CSARGRQGYYGYTF.

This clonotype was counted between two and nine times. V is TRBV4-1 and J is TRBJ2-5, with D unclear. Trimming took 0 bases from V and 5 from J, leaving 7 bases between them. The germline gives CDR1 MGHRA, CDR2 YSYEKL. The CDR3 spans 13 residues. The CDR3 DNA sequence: TGCGCCAGCAGCCAAGATGCCCACGAGACCCAGTACTTC. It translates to CASSQDAHETQYF.

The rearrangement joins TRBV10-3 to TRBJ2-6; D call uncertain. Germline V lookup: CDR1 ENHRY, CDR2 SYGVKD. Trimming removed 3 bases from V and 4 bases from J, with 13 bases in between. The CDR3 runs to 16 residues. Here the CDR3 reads CAISEGAVQGANVLTF. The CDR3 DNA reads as TGTGCCATCAGTGAAGGCGCAGTCCAAGGGGCCAACGTCCTGACTTTC.

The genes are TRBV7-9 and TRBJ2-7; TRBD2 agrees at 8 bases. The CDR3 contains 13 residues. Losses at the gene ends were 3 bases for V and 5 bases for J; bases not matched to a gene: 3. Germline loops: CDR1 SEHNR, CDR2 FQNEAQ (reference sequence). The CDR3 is CASSFGGADEQYF. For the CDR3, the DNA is TGTGCCAGCAGCTTCGGGGGGGCTGACGAGCAGTACTTC.

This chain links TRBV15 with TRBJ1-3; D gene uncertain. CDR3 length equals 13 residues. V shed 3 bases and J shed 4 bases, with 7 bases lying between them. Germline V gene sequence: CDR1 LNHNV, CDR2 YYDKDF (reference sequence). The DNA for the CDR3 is TGTGCCACCAGCAGTTCCCGCGGAAACACCATATATTTT. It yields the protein CATSSSRGNTIYF.

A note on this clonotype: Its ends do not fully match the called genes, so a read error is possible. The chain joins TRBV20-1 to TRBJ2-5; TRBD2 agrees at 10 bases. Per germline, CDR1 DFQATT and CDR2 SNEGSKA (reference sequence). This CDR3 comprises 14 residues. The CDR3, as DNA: TGCAGTGCCACCCATAGCGGGGGGCAAGAGGCCCAGTACTTC. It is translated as CSATHSGGQEAQYF.

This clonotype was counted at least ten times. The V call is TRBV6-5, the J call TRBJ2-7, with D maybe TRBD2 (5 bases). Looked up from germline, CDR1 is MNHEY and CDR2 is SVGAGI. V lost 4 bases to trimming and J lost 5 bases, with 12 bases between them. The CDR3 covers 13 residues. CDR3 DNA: TGTGCCAGCAGTTCGAGGGTAGTCAACGAGCAGTACTTC. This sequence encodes CASSSRVVNEQYF.

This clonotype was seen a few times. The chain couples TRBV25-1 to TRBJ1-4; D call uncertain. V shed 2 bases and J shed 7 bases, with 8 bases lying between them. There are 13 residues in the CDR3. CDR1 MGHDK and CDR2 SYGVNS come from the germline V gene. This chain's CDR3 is CASSEGVPEKLFF. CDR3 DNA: TGTGCCAGCAGTGAAGGCGTGCCTGAAAAACTGTTTTTT.

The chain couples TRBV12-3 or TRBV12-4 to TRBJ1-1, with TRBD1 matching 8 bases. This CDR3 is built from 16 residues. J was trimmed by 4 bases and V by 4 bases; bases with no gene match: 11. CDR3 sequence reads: CASSSQGGGGTTEAFF. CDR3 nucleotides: TGTGCCAGCAGTTCACAGGGGGGCGGGGGGACCACTGAAGCTTTCTTT.

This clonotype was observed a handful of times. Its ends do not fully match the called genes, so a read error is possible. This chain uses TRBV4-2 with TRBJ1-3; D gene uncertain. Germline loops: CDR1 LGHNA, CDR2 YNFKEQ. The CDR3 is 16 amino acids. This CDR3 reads CACSQDSRNSGNTIYF. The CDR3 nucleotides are TGTGCCTGCAGCCAAGATAGTCGTAACAGCGGAAACACCATATATTTT.

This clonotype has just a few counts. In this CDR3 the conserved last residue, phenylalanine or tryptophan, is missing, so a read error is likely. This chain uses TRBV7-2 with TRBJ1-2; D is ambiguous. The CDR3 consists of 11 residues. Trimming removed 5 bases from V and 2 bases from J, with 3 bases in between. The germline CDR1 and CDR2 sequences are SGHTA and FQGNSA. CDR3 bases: TGTGCCAGCAGCCAAAACTATGGCTACACCCTC. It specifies CASSQNYGYTL.

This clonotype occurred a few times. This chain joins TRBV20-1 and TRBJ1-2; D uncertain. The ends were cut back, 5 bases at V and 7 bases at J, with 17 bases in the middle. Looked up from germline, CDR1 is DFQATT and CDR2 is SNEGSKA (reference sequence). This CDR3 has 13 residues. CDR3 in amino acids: CSAHKRTQSGYTF. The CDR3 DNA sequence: TGCAGTGCTCACAAGCGGACTCAAAGTGGCTACACCTTC.

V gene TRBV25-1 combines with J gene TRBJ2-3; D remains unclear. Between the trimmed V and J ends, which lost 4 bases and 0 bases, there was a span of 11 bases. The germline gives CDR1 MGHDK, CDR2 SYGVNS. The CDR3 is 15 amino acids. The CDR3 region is CASSAFIASTDTQYF. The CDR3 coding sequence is TGTGCCAGCAGTGCCTTTATAGCTAGCACAGATACGCAGTATTTT.

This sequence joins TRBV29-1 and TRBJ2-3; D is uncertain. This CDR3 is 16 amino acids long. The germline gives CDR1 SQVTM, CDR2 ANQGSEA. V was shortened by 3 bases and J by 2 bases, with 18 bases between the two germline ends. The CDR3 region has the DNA TGCAGCGTTGACAAGGGATCGACACCAACCACAGATACGCAGTATTTT. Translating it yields CSVDKGSTPTTDTQYF.

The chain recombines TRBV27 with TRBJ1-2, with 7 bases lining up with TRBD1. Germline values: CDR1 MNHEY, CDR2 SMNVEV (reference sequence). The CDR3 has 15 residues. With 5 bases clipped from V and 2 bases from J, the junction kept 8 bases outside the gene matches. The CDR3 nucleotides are TGTGCCAGCAGTCTAATGACAGGGTGGAACTATGGCTACACCTTC. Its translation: CASSLMTGWNYGYTF.

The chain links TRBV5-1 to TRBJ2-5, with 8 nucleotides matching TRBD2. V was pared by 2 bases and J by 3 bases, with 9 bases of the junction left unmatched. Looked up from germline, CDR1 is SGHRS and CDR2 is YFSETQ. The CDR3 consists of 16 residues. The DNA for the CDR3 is TGCGCCAGCAGCTTTGGGGCCCTTAGCGGGGAAGAGACCCAGTACTTC. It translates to CASSFGALSGEETQYF.

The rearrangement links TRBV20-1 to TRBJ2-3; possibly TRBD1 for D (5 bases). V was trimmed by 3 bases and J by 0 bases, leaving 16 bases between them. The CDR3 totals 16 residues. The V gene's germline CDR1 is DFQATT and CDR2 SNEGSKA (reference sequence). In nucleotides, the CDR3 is TGCAGTGCTAGTCGCTGGGGCGGAACTAGCACAGATACGCAGTATTTT. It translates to CSASRWGGTSTDTQYF.

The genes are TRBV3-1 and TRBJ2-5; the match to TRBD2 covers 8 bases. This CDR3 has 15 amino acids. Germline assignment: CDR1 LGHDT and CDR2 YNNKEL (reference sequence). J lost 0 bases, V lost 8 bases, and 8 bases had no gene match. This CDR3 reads CASSERGKYQETQYF. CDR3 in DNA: TGTGCCAGCTCCGAGCGGGGGAAGTACCAAGAGACCCAGTACTTC.

The CDR3 spells CSAEDRVKGNQPQHF. The CDR3 DNA reads as TGCAGTGCTGAAGACAGGGTGAAGGGCAATCAGCCCCAGCATTTT. The genes are TRBV20-1 and TRBJ1-5, with 7 bases matching TRBD1. Looked up from germline, CDR1 is DFQATT and CDR2 is SNEGSKA (reference sequence). V dropped 5 bases and J dropped 2; count of bases not matched to a gene: 9. The CDR3 runs to 15 residues.

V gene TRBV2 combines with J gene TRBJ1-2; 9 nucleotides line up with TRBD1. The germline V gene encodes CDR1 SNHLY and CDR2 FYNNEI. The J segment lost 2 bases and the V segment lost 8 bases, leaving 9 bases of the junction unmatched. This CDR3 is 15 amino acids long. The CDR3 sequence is CASLPGQGSNYGYTF. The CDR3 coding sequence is TGTGCCAGCCTACCGGGACAGGGATCGAACTATGGCTACACCTTC.

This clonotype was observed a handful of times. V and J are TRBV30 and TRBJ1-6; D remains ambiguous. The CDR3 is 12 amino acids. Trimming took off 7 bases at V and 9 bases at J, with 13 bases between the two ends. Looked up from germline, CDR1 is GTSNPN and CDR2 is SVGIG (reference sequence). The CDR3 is CAYSRRSSPLHF. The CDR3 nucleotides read TGTGCCTACTCTAGGCGGAGTTCACCCCTCCACTTT.